A single sample gave rise to the 28 T cell receptor beta chains below, sequenced in a study of blood T cell repertoires in COVID-19. The protocol was immunoSEQ multiplex PCR, while the TCRdb copy is restricted to in-frame clones and leaves out a portion. The table lists some 150,000 clones, roughly 89% of them singletons. The specimen was peripheral blood. The receptor source for this set is a woman aged 45-65 years with acute or convalescent COVID-19.

The chain employs TRBV28 and TRBJ1-2; 9 nucleotides agree with TRBD1. The ends lost 3 bases at V and 4 bases at J; junction bases unmatched: 6. Per germline, CDR1 MDHEN and CDR2 SYDVKM. The CDR3 has 15 amino acids. The CDR3 sequence: CASSFTGGFSYGYTF. Written as DNA, the CDR3 is TGTGCCAGCAGTTTTACAGGGGGCTTTAGCTATGGCTACACCTTC.

This chain connects TRBV5-1 to TRBJ2-1, with no clear D. The ends were cut back, 0 bases at V and 4 bases at J, with 5 bases in the middle. There are 13 residues in the CDR3. Germline CDR1 reads SGHRS; CDR2 reads YFSETQ. The CDR3 spells CASSLDGYNEQFF. The CDR3 DNA sequence: TGCGCCAGCAGCTTGGACGGGTACAATGAGCAGTTCTTC. Full variable domain (missing parts from reference TRBV5-1 and TRBJ2-1): KAGVTQTPRYLIKTRGQQVTLSCSPISGHRSVSWYQQTPGQGLQFLFEYFSETQRNKGNFPGRFSGRQFSNSRSEMNVSTLELGDSALYLCASSLDGYNEQFFGPGTRLTVL.

The V call is TRBV19, the J call TRBJ1-1; D call uncertain. The length of the CDR3 is 12 residues. Trimming took 2 bases from V and 8 from J, leaving 9 bases between them. The germline CDR1 and CDR2 sequences are LNHDA and SQIVND (reference sequence). DNA for the CDR3: TGTGCCAGTAGTATATCCGGGATCGAAGCTTTCTTT. It codes for CASSISGIEAFF.

The J gene is TRBJ1-5, the V gene TRBV15, with 9 bases matching TRBD1. The V segment lost 2 bases and the J segment 5 bases; nucleotides outside the gene matches: 10. The CDR3 length is 17 residues. CDR1 and CDR2 (germline): LNHNV, YYDKDF (reference sequence). The CDR3 is CATSRITGTGLYQPQHF. As DNA, the CDR3 is TGTGCCACCAGCAGAATCACCGGGACAGGGTTATATCAGCCCCAGCATTTT.

This chain joins TRBV2 and TRBJ2-3; D gene unclear. The V end was cut by 1 base, the J end by 3 bases, with 8 bases between. CDR1 is SNHLY and CDR2 is FYNNEI in the germline V gene. CDR3 length: 14 residues. CDR3 DNA: TGTGCCAGCAGTGAAGGTCCCCCTACAGATACGCAGTATTTT. It specifies CASSEGPPTDTQYF.

The chain has TRBV7-7 and TRBJ2-1; the match to TRBD1 covers 9 bases. This CDR3 is built from 15 residues. Germline trimming cut 1 base from V and 8 bases from J; bases unmatched to any gene: 6. CDR1 is SSHAT and CDR2 is FNYEAQ in the germline V gene (reference sequence). The CDR3 nucleotides read TGTGCCAGCAGCTTAGGAGGGGGACAGGGATATGAGCAGTTCTTC. Its protein is CASSLGGGQGYEQFF.

This clone has only one observation. This sequence joins TRBV15 and TRBJ1-3; TRBD1 might be the D (6 bases). V lost 3 bases and J lost 4, with 16 bases in between. Germline V lookup: CDR1 LNHNV, CDR2 YYDKDF (reference sequence). CDR3 size: 16 residues. CDR3 in amino acids: CATSRGQLWGGNTIYF. CDR3 nucleotide sequence: TGTGCCACCAGCAGGGGACAACTCTGGGGCGGAAACACCATATATTTT.

The chain uses TRBV11-3 and TRBJ1-3; D remains ambiguous. V was pared by 5 bases and J by 0 bases, with 14 bases between. Germline assignment: CDR1 SGHNT and CDR2 YENEEA. The CDR3 runs 16 residues. The CDR3 DNA reads TGTGCCAGCAGCGCGTCGGACTTTGGCTCTGGAAACACCATATATTTT. It codes for CASSASDFGSGNTIYF.

The rearrangement joins TRBV18 to TRBJ2-7; TRBD2 agrees at 8 bases. V lost 3 bases to trimming and J lost 3 bases; unmatched junction nucleotides: 13. The CDR3 length is 17 residues. In germline, CDR1 is KGHSH, CDR2 LQKENI. CDR3 in amino acids: CASSPSLNGRGFYEQYF. The CDR3, as DNA: TGTGCCAGCTCACCTTCTCTGAACGGGAGGGGATTCTACGAGCAGTACTTC.

V is TRBV27 and J is TRBJ2-2; D is perhaps TRBD1 (6 bases). This CDR3 comprises 13 residues. CDR1 and CDR2 (germline): MNHEY, SMNVEV (reference sequence). The germline V and J ends were trimmed by 6 bases and 5 bases, with 10 bases remaining between them. The CDR3: CASRTGRTGELFF. The CDR3 bases are TGTGCCAGCAGGACAGGACGTACCGGGGAGCTGTTTTTT.

J is TRBJ1-1 and V is TRBV6-5; 7 nucleotides line up with TRBD1. From germline, CDR1 is MNHEY and CDR2 SVGAGI. Germline trimming cut 0 bases from V and 4 bases from J; bases unmatched to any gene: 5. The CDR3 spans 15 residues. As DNA, the CDR3 is TGTGCCAGCAGTTACTCGACAGGGTCTGGCACTGAAGCTTTCTTT. Encoded protein: CASSYSTGSGTEAFF.

J is TRBJ2-7 and V is TRBV5-5; TRBD2 matches 8 bases. This CDR3 is built from 16 residues. Trimming removed 4 bases from V and 0 bases from J; junction bases left unmatched: 9. Germline CDR1 reads SGHKS; CDR2 reads YYEKEE (reference sequence). CDR3 coding DNA: TGTGCCAGCAGCACCCCGGGGGGGCTTAGCTCCTACGAGCAGTACTTC. It specifies CASSTPGGLSSYEQYF.

In its sample, this clone was seen a few times. J is TRBJ1-1 and V is TRBV9; D is unclear. CDR3 length: 14 residues. The V gene's germline CDR1 is SGDLS and CDR2 YYNGEE. V shed 3 bases and J shed 2 bases, with 11 bases lying between them. As DNA, the CDR3 is TGTGCCAGCAGCGCACAGATGATTAACACTGAAGCTTTCTTT. Protein: CASSAQMINTEAFF. The variable domain in full, completed from reference TRBV9 and TRBJ1-1, reads DSGVTQTPKHLITATGQRVTLRCSPRSGDLSVYWYQQSLDQGLQFLIQYYNGEERAKGNILERFSAQQFPDLHSELNLSSLELGDSALYFCASSAQMINTEAFFGQGTRLTVV.

DNA of the CDR3: TGTGCCAGCAGCCCGACAGGGACCCAAGAGACCCAGTACTTC. Its protein product is CASSPTGTQETQYF. The gene calls are TRBV7-9 and TRBJ2-5; 7 nucleotides agree with TRBD1. The junction had 4 bases not matched to a gene; V was cut back by 5 bases and J by 1 base. From germline, CDR1 is SEHNR and CDR2 FQNEAQ (reference sequence). The CDR3 contains 14 residues.

This clone was detected a few times. The chain uses TRBV29-1 and TRBJ1-2; D is undetermined. Germline V CDR1 and CDR2: SQVTM, ANQGSEA. V lost 4 bases, J lost 8 bases, and 20 bases lay in between. The CDR3 runs 14 residues. The CDR3 region is CSVGLSAVGEGYTF. The CDR3 DNA sequence: TGCAGCGTTGGACTGTCGGCGGTGGGTGAGGGCTACACCTTC.

This chain connects TRBV10-3 to TRBJ1-6; D possibly corresponds to TRBD1 (6 bases). The CDR3 spans 22 residues. From germline, CDR1 is ENHRY and CDR2 SYGVKD. V was shortened by 2 bases and J by 0 bases, with 26 bases between the two germline ends. CDR3 amino acids: CAISEPNLSGTPRSSYNSPLHF. In DNA form, the CDR3 reads TGTGCCATCAGTGAGCCTAATCTATCCGGGACACCCCGAAGCTCCTATAATTCACCCCTCCACTTT.

This clone was found once. The chain recombines TRBV11-2 with TRBJ1-1; D may be TRBD1 (6 bases). The germline CDR1 and CDR2 sequences are SGHAT and FQNNGV. The CDR3 consists of 15 residues. Trimming shortened V by 3 bases and J by 2 bases, and 13 bases separated the two germline ends. DNA for the CDR3: TGTGCCAGCAGCTTTCCCGAGGGGGTAAACACTGAAGCTTTCTTT. It yields the protein CASSFPEGVNTEAFF.

The V and J genes are TRBV6-5 and TRBJ2-7; 8 nucleotides line up with TRBD2. With 2 bases clipped from V and 2 bases from J, the junction kept 5 bases outside the gene matches. The length of the CDR3 is 15 residues. Germline V gene sequence: CDR1 MNHEY, CDR2 SVGAGI. The CDR3 DNA reads TGTGCCAGCAGTTACAGTCTAGCGGGTACCTACGAGCAGTACTTC. It is translated as CASSYSLAGTYEQYF.

The CDR3 DNA reads TGTGCCAGCAGCTTTCAGGGGGTGGTTAGCTCACCCCTCCACTTT. Residues: CASSFQGVVSSPLHF. The chain links TRBV7-9 to TRBJ1-6; 7 nucleotides line up with TRBD1. Germline V gene sequence: CDR1 SEHNR, CDR2 FQNEAQ (reference sequence). Germline trimming cut 3 bases from V and 10 bases from J; bases unmatched to any gene: 9. This CDR3 has 15 amino acids. The variable domain in full, completed from reference TRBV7-9 and TRBJ1-6, reads DTGVSQNPRHKITKRGQNVTFRCDPISEHNRLYWYRQTLGQGPEFLTYFQNEAQLEKSRLLSDRFSAERPKGSFSTLEIQRTEQGDSAMYLCASSFQGVVSSPLHFGNGTRLTVT.

Only one count was recorded for this clone. The chain recombines TRBV29-1 with TRBJ2-7; TRBD1 matches at 11 bases. This CDR3 has 12 amino acids. Losses at the gene ends were 7 bases for V and 6 bases for J; bases not matched to a gene: 5. The germline V gene encodes CDR1 SQVTM and CDR2 ANQGSEA. Written as DNA, the CDR3 is TGCAGCGCTGGACAGGGGGCTTCCGAGCAGTACTTC. This translates into CSAGQGASEQYF.

The V call is TRBV5-6, the J call TRBJ1-4, with D tentatively TRBD1 (6 bases). V was cut by 6 bases and J by 0 bases, with 18 bases left in between. The CDR3 runs to 17 residues. From germline, CDR1 is SGHDT and CDR2 YYEEEE. The CDR3 DNA reads as TGTGCCAGCACCCGAGTCTCGGACAGAGCAACTAATGAAAAACTGTTTTTT. Translating gives CASTRVSDRATNEKLFF.

This clone is a singleton in its sample. The chain uses TRBV7-9 and TRBJ1-4; D gene uncertain. The germline gives CDR1 SEHNR, CDR2 FQNEAQ (reference sequence). V was cut by 5 bases and J by 8 bases, with 15 bases left in between. The CDR3 consists of 14 residues. Here the CDR3 DNA reads TGTGCCAGCAGCCTTACGACTGAGCCGGAAAAACTGTTTTTT. Amino acid sequence: CASSLTTEPEKLFF.

This chain uses TRBV7-9 with TRBJ2-7, with a possible D match to TRBD1 (5 bases). This CDR3 comprises 12 residues. Germline V gene data show CDR1 as SEHNR and CDR2 as FQNEAQ (reference sequence). V was pared by 7 bases and J by 3 bases, with 10 bases between. CDR3 coding DNA: TGTGCCAGCACCGAAGACAGCTACGAGCAGTACTTC. This sequence encodes CASTEDSYEQYF.

The V call is TRBV3-1 (or the pseudogene TRBV3-2), the J call TRBJ1-2; TRBD1 matches at 8 bases. The V segment lost 4 bases and the J segment 9 bases; nucleotides outside the gene matches: 13. The CDR3 contains 15 residues. Germline V gives CDR1 LGHDT, CDR2 YNNKEL (reference sequence). The CDR3 sequence: CASSPTKDRGTSYTF. Here the CDR3 DNA reads TGTGCCAGCAGCCCTACTAAAGACAGGGGAACGAGCTACACCTTC.

The chain carries TRBV2 and TRBJ2-5, with TRBD2 matching over 12 bases. Germline V gene lookup returns CDR1 SNHLY and CDR2 FYNNEI. After removal of 8 bases from V and 5 bases from J, the junction contained 9 bases not matched to a gene. The CDR3 length is 15 residues. The CDR3, as DNA: TGTGCCAGCCTACCGACTAGCGGGAGTACCGAGACCCAGTACTTC. Translation: CASLPTSGSTETQYF.

V is TRBV11-2 and J is TRBJ1-2; perhaps TRBD1 as D (5 bases). From germline, CDR1 is SGHAT and CDR2 FQNNGV. Trimming pared 6 bases from V and 5 bases from J, leaving 16 bases between. The CDR3 runs 14 residues. The CDR3 coding sequence is TGTGCCAGCAGTTTATCCGGGACTGCTTATGGCTACACCTTC. It codes for CASSLSGTAYGYTF.

The genes are TRBV6-2 or TRBV6-3 and TRBJ1-1; no definite D call. The CDR3 is made up of 14 amino acids. The germline V and J ends were trimmed by 3 bases and 4 bases, with 12 bases remaining between them. Germline V gene data show CDR1 as MNHEY and CDR2 as SVGEGT. The CDR3 sequence: CASSYTSRGTEAFF. The CDR3 nucleotides are TGTGCCAGCAGTTATACATCCCGCGGCACTGAAGCTTTCTTT.

J is TRBJ2-5 and V is TRBV20-1; D gene unclear. With 1 base removed from V and 5 bases from J, the gap between germline ends came to 5 bases. The germline gives CDR1 DFQATT, CDR2 SNEGSKA (reference sequence). The CDR3 has 11 amino acids. The CDR3 bases are TGCAGTGCTAGAGCCCAGGAGACCCAGTACTTC. Its translation: CSARAQETQYF.